These 2 T cell receptor beta chains share one sample of origin, sequenced in a study of tumor and adjacent non-tumor tissue in lung cancer. A modified ARM-PCR protocol with three rounds of nested PCR amplified TCRbeta. One entry per CDR3 protein results from TCRdb running MiXCR on the multiplex PCR reads. Among 70,000 to 90,000 distinct CDR3 sequences listed, around 80% were seen once. RNA was extracted from bulk tissue without any cell sorting. The normal lung tissue was taken more than 3 cm from the tumor edge. The sequenced material came from distant non-tumor lung tissue. These receptors came from a man aged 55 to 70 with non-small cell lung cancer.

With respect to this clonotype: This may arise from a read error, as a much more abundant clone is one base away. This chain uses TRBV6-5 with TRBJ1-1, with TRBD1 matching 7 bases. Germline V CDR1 and CDR2: MNHEY, SVGAGI. The CDR3 is 15 residues long. The CDR3 loop reads CASSTGTAMNTETLF. Written as DNA, the CDR3 is TGTGCCAGCAGTACCGGGACAGCCATGAACACTGAAACTCTCTTT.

With regard to this clonotype: Given a much more abundant clone one base away, this may be a read error. The CDR3 sequence is CAISRTQDRAETF. In DNA form, the CDR3 reads TGTGCCATCAGCCGAACCCAAGACAGGGCGGAAACCTTC. The chain links TRBV28 to TRBJ1-2; 7 nucleotides line up with TRBD1. The CDR3 contains 13 residues. Per the germline V gene, CDR1 is MDHEN and CDR2 is SYDVKM. After removal of 10 bases from V and 14 bases from J, the junction contained 19 bases not matched to a gene.